This T cell receptor (beta chain) was captured in a study of T cells expressing NK-cell markers (dated by TCRdb to about 2020). About the investigation overall: Three sorted T-cell subsets (CD3+CD56+NKG2C+, CD3+CD56+NKG2C- and CD3+CD56-NKG2C+) from fewer than 10 donors had their TCR beta-chain repertoires profiled. Libraries were sequenced as 2 x 150 bp reads on Illumina HiSeq 2000/2500, MiSeq or NextSeq. Of the eight sequenced donors, seven were found to be HCMV-seropositive and one was found to be HCMV-seronegative. Randomly selected healthy volunteers, three men and five women, were used as the eight sequenced donors. Here is what the overall study found, with its caveats: Whether the expanded NKG2C-expressing T cell clones were specific for HCMV antigens was left unclear. In six donors, the dominant CD3+CD56+NKG2C+ clonotypes ranked among the top 10 CD8+ clonotypes, making up roughly 1.0-8% of CD8+ T cells. Those dominant clonotypes were again the most abundant among CD3+CD56-NKG2C+ cells in a few donors, at roughly 28.3-65%.

Sequencing took place on an Illumina HiSeq 2000. The TCR beta cDNA libraries were made using 5'RACE template switching, a step that added both a universal primer site and unique molecular identifiers. Synthesis of cDNA was primed from the TCR beta constant segment and was followed by two consecutive PCR amplification steps. The original pipeline was this. MIGEC was used to demultiplex reads and group reads by UMI, and MiTCR was used to assemble and quantify clonotypes. To exclude erroneous sequences, any TCR cDNA sequence not supported by at least two reads was discarded. The tcR package was used for downstream repertoire analysis, and clonotypes were matched across fractions by CDR3 nucleotide sequence plus V segment. VDJmatch was used to annotate antigen specificity against VDJdb, with one amino acid substitution in CDR3 allowed. Each entry corresponds to one CDR3 protein sequence from reads that TCRdb reprocessed, and DNA is not given. V and J calls and clone size were set by TCRdb, not the authors. The sample has about 190,000 distinct CDR3 sequences on record. The ten largest account for 20% to 25% of the sample.

Counted from cysteine to phenylalanine, this CDR3 has 16 amino acids. No DNA was logged. In the germline V gene (reference sequence), CDR1 corresponds to MNHEY and CDR2 to SMNVEV. A remark on this clonotype: Its binding antigen is unknown.

HCMV-specific IgG was detected in serum with a commercial ELISA kit to determine HCMV serostatus. Peripheral blood mononuclear cells were isolated from blood by Ficoll density gradient centrifugation. Specimen: blood T cells: a sorted CD56 or NKG2C T cell subset, CD4+ or CD8+ T cells, or bulk PBMC T cells (not recorded which). This clonotype originated in a man between 18 and 69 years old in good health. Here the chain combines TRBV27 and TRBJ2-5; without DNA, the TCRdb call of TRBD2 cannot be checked. The CDR3 loop reads CASSPLGHRGSETQYF.